Each of the 9 T cell receptor beta chains below was sequenced from the same sample in a study of T-cell memory formation after mild COVID-19. One entry per CDR3 protein, called by TCRdb with MiXCR from the 5' RACE reads. The table shows 450,000 to 650,000 distinct CDR3 sequences, with roughly 17% occurring only once. The specimen was PBMCs or a T cell subset sorted from them (not recorded which). The receptors shown here come from an adult woman who had mild COVID-19 (a few samples of this study predate the infection). Cell type and time point are not known.

The table lists this clonotype with a few counts. The chain is built from TRBV6-6 and TRBJ2-7; D remains ambiguous. V gave up 2 bases and J gave up 5 bases, with 13 bases separating them. Germline V lookup: CDR1 MNHNY, CDR2 SVGAGI (reference sequence). This CDR3 region has 14 residues. The CDR3 protein is CASSYGGRENEQYF. The CDR3 DNA is TGTGCCAGCAGTTACGGTGGTAGAGAGAACGAGCAGTACTTC.

The chain links TRBV20-1 to TRBJ2-7; TRBD2 matches at 7 bases. This CDR3 is 16 amino acids long. Germline V gene data show CDR1 as DFQATT and CDR2 as SNEGSKA (reference sequence). V gave up 1 base and J gave up 1 base; unmatched junction bases: 10. DNA of the CDR3: TGCAGTGCTAGAGTCGAGGTAGCGGGTCTATCCTACGAGCAGTACTTC. It specifies CSARVEVAGLSYEQYF.

This clonotype was detected ten times or more. This sequence joins TRBV5-6 and TRBJ2-6, with unresolved D. Germline values: CDR1 SGHDT, CDR2 YYEEEE. V lost 4 bases to trimming and J lost 0 bases, with 11 bases between them. This CDR3 is 16 amino acids long. CDR3 nucleotides: TGTGCCAGCAGCCCAGACCGTTCCTCTGGGGCCAACGTCCTGACTTTC. This encodes CASSPDRSSGANVLTF.

There are a few counts of this clonotype. The chain couples TRBV7-9 to TRBJ1-5; a weak D match, TRBD1 (5 bases). The CDR3 has 16 amino acids. The germline V gene has CDR1 SEHNR and CDR2 FQNEAQ (reference sequence). Trimming stripped 3 bases from V and 2 bases from J, with 14 bases between. The CDR3 sequence is CASSFEGNLGNQPQHF. CDR3 sequence (DNA): TGTGCCAGCAGCTTCGAGGGGAATCTGGGCAATCAGCCCCAGCATTTT.

This clonotype has more than one count but fewer than ten. The chain links TRBV5-1 to TRBJ1-3; D is uncertain. V was pared by 0 bases and J by 0 bases, with 10 bases between. This CDR3 has 16 amino acids. CDR1 and CDR2 from the germline V gene are SGHRS and YFSETQ. The DNA for the CDR3 is TGCGCCAGCAGCTTGGGCGGCAGCGTCTCTGGAAACACCATATATTTT. Amino acids: CASSLGGSVSGNTIYF.

This clonotype was seen a few times. The gene calls are TRBV9 and TRBJ2-1; TRBD1 matches at 10 bases. J lost 8 bases, V lost 0 bases, and 5 bases had no gene match. The length of the CDR3 is 15 residues. The V gene's germline CDR1 is SGDLS and CDR2 YYNGEE. The CDR3 sequence is CASSVGGTGVYEQFF. For the CDR3, the DNA is TGTGCCAGCAGCGTAGGTGGGACAGGGGTGTATGAGCAGTTCTTC.

This sequence joins TRBV7-3 and TRBJ2-1; the match to TRBD1 covers 10 bases. This CDR3 region has 14 residues. The junction had 2 bases not matched to a gene; V was cut back by 1 base and J by 8 bases. Germline V gene sequence: CDR1 SGHTA, CDR2 FQGTGA. The CDR3 protein is CASSLRGTGDEQFF. The CDR3 DNA sequence: TGTGCCAGCAGCTTAAGGGGGACAGGGGATGAGCAGTTCTTC. Full variable domain (missing parts from reference TRBV7-3 and TRBJ2-1): GAGVSQTPSNKVTEKGKYVELRCDPISGHTALYWYRQSLGQGPEFLIYFQGTGAADDSGLPNDRFFAVRPEGSVSTLKIQRTERGDSAVYLCASSLRGTGDEQFFGPGTRLTVL.

This clonotype was detected only a few times. The chain is built from TRBV29-1 and TRBJ2-7; D gene unclear. V was shortened by 2 bases and J by 2 bases, with 7 bases between the two germline ends. The germline V gene has CDR1 SQVTM and CDR2 ANQGSEA. This CDR3 is built from 12 residues. As DNA, the CDR3 is TGCAGCGTTGAAAGTCAGACCTACGAGCAGTACTTC. This sequence encodes CSVESQTYEQYF.

This clonotype came up many times. J is TRBJ2-3 and V is TRBV29-1; the D call may be TRBD1 or TRBD2 (5 bases each). From germline, CDR1 is SQVTM and CDR2 ANQGSEA. Trimming left V 2 bases short and J 4 bases short, with 19 bases between. The CDR3 totals 16 residues. CDR3 loop: CSVENGKGERADTQYF. The CDR3, as DNA: TGCAGCGTTGAAAACGGGAAAGGGGAAAGGGCAGATACGCAGTATTTT.